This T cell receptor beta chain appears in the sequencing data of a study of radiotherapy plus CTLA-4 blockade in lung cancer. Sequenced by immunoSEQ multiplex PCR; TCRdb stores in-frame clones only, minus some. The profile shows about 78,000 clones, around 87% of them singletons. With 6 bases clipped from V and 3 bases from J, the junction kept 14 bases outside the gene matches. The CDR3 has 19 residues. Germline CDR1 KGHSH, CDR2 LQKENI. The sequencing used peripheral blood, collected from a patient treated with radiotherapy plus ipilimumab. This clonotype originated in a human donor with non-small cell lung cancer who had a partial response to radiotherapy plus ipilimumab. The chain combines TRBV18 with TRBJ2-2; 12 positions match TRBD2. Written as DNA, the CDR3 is TGTGCCAGCTCCCAGACCGGGACTAGCGGGTACCGGGACACCGGGGAGCTGTTTTTT. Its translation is CASSQTGTSGYRDTGELFF.